Listed below are T cell receptor beta chains from one sample, sequenced in a study of PD-1 blockade in classical Hodgkin lymphoma. Sequenced by immunoSEQ multiplex PCR; TCRdb stores in-frame clones only, minus some. The sample yields over 90,000 clones, 80% to 90% seen once. The sequencing used peripheral blood mononuclear cells (PBMCs), collected before the second cycle of nivolumab. Source of these receptors: a human donor with classical Hodgkin lymphoma. Each CDR3 is given with its conserved first and last residue. A D gene is named only where the DNA matches it firmly. Size is stated for part of the rows, as once, few or many counts, or as a class when the clone is expanded.

v_gene	j_gene	abundance	d_gene	len	CDR3nt	CDR3aa
TRBV10-3	TRBJ2-5	NA	NA	11	TGTGCCATCAGTGAATTGGAGACCCAGTACTTC	CAISELETQYF
TRBV18	TRBJ1-3	NA	NA	16	TGTGCCAGCTCACTCGGCACAGGGAGCAGTGGAAACACCATATATTTT	CASSLGTGSSGNTIYF
TRBV6-1	TRBJ2-1	NA	TRBD1	15	TGTGCCAGCAGTGAATGGGGGACAGCCAACAATGAGCAGTTCTTC	CASSEWGTANNEQFF
TRBV15	TRBJ2-3	NA	TRBD1	17	TGTGCCACCAGCAGCGGAACAGACAGGGGGCGAACAGATACGCAGTATTTT	CATSSGTDRGRTDTQYF
TRBV5-4	TRBJ2-1	NA	NA	16	TGTGCCAGCAGCCCCCAGGGGGGAGGGCCTGTCAATGAGCAGTTCTTC	CASSPQGGGPVNEQFF
TRBV15	TRBJ2-2	NA	NA	17	TGTGCCACCAGCAGAGATACGGCGGGAAGGGGGGCCGGGGAGCTGTTTTTT	CATSRDTAGRGAGELFF
TRBV4-1	TRBJ1-6	few	NA	12	TGCGCCAGCAGCCAACCCGGGACGTTTCTCCACTTT	CASSQPGTFLHF
TRBV5-5	TRBJ2-5	NA	NA	13	TGTGCCAGCAGCGTCGCAGACCAAGAGACCCAGTACTTC	CASSVADQETQYF
TRBV6-1	TRBJ1-1	once	NA	11	TGTGCCAGCAAGGGGGGCACTGAAGCTTTCTTT	CASKGGTEAFF
TRBV27	TRBJ2-6	NA	NA	14	TGTGCCAGCAGTCCGGACTCTGGGGCCAACGTCCTGACTTTC	CASSPDSGANVLTF
TRBV6-1	TRBJ1-6	NA	NA	17	TGTGCCAGCAGTGCCTACAGTGGGCCCTCCTATAATTCACCCCTCCACTTT	CASSAYSGPSYNSPLHF
TRBV5-1	TRBJ2-5	NA	NA	14	TGCGCCAGCAGCTGGGCCCTAGGGGGAGAGACCCAGTACTTC	CASSWALGGETQYF
TRBV5-1	TRBJ2-1	once	NA	14	TGCGCCAGCAGCGTTAGCGGCTCCTACAATGAGCAGTTCTTC	CASSVSGSYNEQFF
TRBV10-3	TRBJ2-5	NA	NA	15	TGTGCCATCAGTGACGCCAGGGGCCTTCAAGAGACCCAGTACTTC	CAISDARGLQETQYF
TRBV28	TRBJ2-7	NA	NA	16	TGTGCCAGCAGTGGATGGGACAACAAAGGGAGCTACGAGCAGTACTTC	CASSGWDNKGSYEQYF
TRBV5-1	TRBJ1-2	NA	NA	15	TGCGCCAGCAGCTCGAGGGGAGGAGGAAACTATGGCTACACCTTC	CASSSRGGGNYGYTF